The entry below gives a single TCR beta chain sequence along with its context. The sample belongs to a study of T cell responses to AZD1222 COVID-19 vaccine. The CDR3 totals 15 residues. From germline, CDR1 is KGHSH and CDR2 LQKENI. Trimming removed 3 bases from V and 3 bases from J, with 15 bases in between. Some clones are missing from TCRdb's copy, which holds only in-frame ones; the method was immunoSEQ multiplex PCR. The sample lists 50,000 or so clones; about 88% were seen once. This TCR came from an adult who received the AZD1222 COVID-19 vaccine. The genes are TRBV18 and TRBJ2-7; D remains unclear. The input for sequencing was peripheral blood, taken 28 days after the second AZD1222 dose. The CDR3 nucleotides read TGTGCCAGCTCACCTATAGAAAAGGCAGTCTACGAGCAGTACTTC. It translates to CASSPIEKAVYEQYF.